Listed below are T cell receptor beta chains from one sample, sequenced in a study of T cell changes during pregnancy in multiple sclerosis. Assay used: immunoSEQ multiplex PCR; TCRdb lists only in-frame clones, some missing. The sample has 90,000 to 95,000 clones, almost 95% seen once. The source was peripheral blood, collected in the third trimester of pregnancy. Source of these receptors: a female donor with multiple sclerosis, enrolled in a pregnancy study. CDR3s include the opening cysteine and the closing phenylalanine or tryptophan. The D gene is left open where the match is weak. Part of the rows lack a size; the others show once, few, many or a class for expanded clones.

V gene	J gene	clone size	D gene	CDR3 protein	CDR3 DNA
TRBV7-2	TRBJ2-3	NA	TRBD2	CASSSNSGRANNTQYF	TGTGCCAGCAGCTCAAATAGCGGGAGGGCGAACAATACGCAGTATTTT
TRBV4-1	TRBJ2-2	NA	NA	CASSQDGGSDFRGTGELFF	TGCGCCAGCAGCCAAGACGGTGGATCAGATTTTAGGGGAACCGGGGAGCTGTTTTTT
TRBV28	TRBJ2-5	NA	TRBD1	CASSLRQGRETQYF	TGTGCCAGCAGTTTACGACAGGGACGAGAGACCCAGTACTTC
TRBV11-2	TRBJ2-3	NA	NA	CASSLDVGDTQYF	TGTGCCAGCAGCTTAGATGTCGGGGATACGCAGTATTTT
TRBV9	TRBJ2-7	NA	NA	CASSVGVGGYEQYF	TGTGCCAGCAGCGTGGGGGTAGGGGGCTACGAGCAGTACTTC
TRBV9	TRBJ2-3	once	NA	CASSGRDTQYF	TGTGCCAGCAGCGGGAGGGATACGCAGTATTTT
TRBV29-1	TRBJ2-3	NA	TRBD2	CSVLRLAGADTQYF	TGCAGCGTCTTACGACTAGCGGGAGCAGATACGCAGTATTTT
TRBV21-1	TRBJ1-1	once	NA	CASSRDRGHEAFF	TGTGCCAGCAGTCGGGACAGGGGACATGAAGCTTTCTTT
TRBV6-5	TRBJ2-2	NA	NA	CASSTGWATGELFF	TGTGCCAGCAGTACGGGGTGGGCGACCGGGGAGCTGTTTTTT
TRBV27	TRBJ2-3	NA	NA	CASSIYNTDTQYF	TGTGCCAGCAGTATTTACAACACAGATACGCAGTATTTT
TRBV27	TRBJ2-1	NA	NA	CASSLGAGFNYNEQFF	TGTGCCAGCAGTTTGGGTGCGGGATTTAACTACAATGAGCAGTTCTTC
TRBV7-2	TRBJ2-7	NA	NA	CASSSLYEQYF	TGTGCCAGCAGCTCCCTCTACGAGCAGTACTTC
TRBV7-8	TRBJ2-7	NA	TRBD2	CASSGPIAGGPNDEQYF	TGTGCCAGCAGCGGCCCTATAGCGGGAGGGCCAAACGACGAGCAGTACTTC
TRBV27	TRBJ2-5	NA	NA	CASGTGSQETQYF	TGTGCCAGCGGTACAGGGTCCCAAGAGACCCAGTACTTC